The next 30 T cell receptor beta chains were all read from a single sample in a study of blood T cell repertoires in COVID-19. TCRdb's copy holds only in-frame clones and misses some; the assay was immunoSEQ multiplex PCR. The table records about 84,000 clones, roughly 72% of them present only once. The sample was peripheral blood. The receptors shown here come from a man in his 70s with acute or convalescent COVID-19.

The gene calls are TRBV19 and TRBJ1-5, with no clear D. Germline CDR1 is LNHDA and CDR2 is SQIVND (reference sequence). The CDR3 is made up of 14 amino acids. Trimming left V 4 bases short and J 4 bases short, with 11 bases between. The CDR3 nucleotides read TGTGCCAGTAGTACTGTTGTCTTAAATCAGCCCCAGCATTTT. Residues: CASSTVVLNQPQHF.

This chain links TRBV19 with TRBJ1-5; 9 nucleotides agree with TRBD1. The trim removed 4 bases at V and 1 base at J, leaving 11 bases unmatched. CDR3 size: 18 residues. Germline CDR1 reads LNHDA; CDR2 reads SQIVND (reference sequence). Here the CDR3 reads CASSREQGAGGSNQPQHF. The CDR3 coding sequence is TGTGCCAGTAGTAGAGAACAGGGGGCGGGAGGAAGCAATCAGCCCCAGCATTTT.

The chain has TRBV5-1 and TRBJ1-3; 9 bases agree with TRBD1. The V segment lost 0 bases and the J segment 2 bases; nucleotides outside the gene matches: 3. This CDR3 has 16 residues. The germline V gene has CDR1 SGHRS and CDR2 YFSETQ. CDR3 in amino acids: CASSLDRGPPGNTIYF. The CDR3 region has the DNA TGCGCCAGCAGCTTGGACAGGGGGCCCCCTGGAAACACCATATATTTT.

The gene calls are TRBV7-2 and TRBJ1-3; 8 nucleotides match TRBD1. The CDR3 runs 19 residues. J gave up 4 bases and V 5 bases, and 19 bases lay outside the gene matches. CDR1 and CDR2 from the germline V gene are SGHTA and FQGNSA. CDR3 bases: TGTGCCAGCAGCCCCCAAGCTCCCCGGACAGGGAGTGTGGGAAACACCATATATTTT. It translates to CASSPQAPRTGSVGNTIYF.

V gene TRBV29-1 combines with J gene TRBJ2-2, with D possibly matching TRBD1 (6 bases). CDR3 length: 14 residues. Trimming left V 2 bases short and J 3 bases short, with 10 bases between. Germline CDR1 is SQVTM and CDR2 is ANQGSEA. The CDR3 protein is CSVENRADTGELFF. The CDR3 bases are TGCAGCGTTGAAAACAGGGCGGACACCGGGGAGCTGTTTTTT.

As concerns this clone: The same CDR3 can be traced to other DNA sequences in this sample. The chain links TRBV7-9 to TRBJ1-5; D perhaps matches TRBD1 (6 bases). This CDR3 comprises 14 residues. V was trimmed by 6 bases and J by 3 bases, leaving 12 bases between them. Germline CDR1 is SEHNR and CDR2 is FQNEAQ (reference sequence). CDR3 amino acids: CASSLGQNNQPQHF. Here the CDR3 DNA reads TGTGCCAGCAGTCTAGGACAGAACAATCAGCCCCAGCATTTT.

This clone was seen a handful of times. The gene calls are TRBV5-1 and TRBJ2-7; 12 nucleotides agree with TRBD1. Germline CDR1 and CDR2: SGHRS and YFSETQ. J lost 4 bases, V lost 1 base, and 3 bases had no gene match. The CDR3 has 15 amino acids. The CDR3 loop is CASSLTGQGAYEQYF. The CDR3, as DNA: TGCGCCAGCAGCTTGACGGGACAGGGGGCGTACGAGCAGTACTTC. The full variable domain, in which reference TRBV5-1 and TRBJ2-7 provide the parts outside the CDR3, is KAGVTQTPRYLIKTRGQQVTLSCSPISGHRSVSWYQQTPGQGLQFLFEYFSETQRNKGNFPGRFSGRQFSNSRSEMNVSTLELGDSALYLCASSLTGQGAYEQYFGPGTRLTVT.

The CDR3 DNA reads TGTGCCAGCAGTTTATACGGACAGGGTGATGAAAAACTGTTTTTT. Protein: CASSLYGQGDEKLFF. The chain carries TRBV28 and TRBJ1-4; 8 nucleotides line up with TRBD1. Germline trimming cut 1 base from V and 6 bases from J; bases unmatched to any gene: 4. This CDR3 has 15 amino acids. The germline V gene encodes CDR1 MDHEN and CDR2 SYDVKM.

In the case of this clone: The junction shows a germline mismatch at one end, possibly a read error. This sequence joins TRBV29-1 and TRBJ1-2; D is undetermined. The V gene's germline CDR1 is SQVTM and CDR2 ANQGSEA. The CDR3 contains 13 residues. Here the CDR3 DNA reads TGCAGCGTCGAAGTGCGGGGTGCCGGTGGCTACACCTTC. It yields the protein CSVEVRGAGGYTF. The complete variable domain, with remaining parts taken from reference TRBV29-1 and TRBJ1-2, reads SAVISQKPSRDICQRGTSLTIQCQVDSQVTMMFWYRQQPGQSLTLIATANQGSEATYESGFVIDKFPISRPNLTFSTLTVSNMSPEDSSIYLCSVEVRGAGGYTFGSGTRLTVV.

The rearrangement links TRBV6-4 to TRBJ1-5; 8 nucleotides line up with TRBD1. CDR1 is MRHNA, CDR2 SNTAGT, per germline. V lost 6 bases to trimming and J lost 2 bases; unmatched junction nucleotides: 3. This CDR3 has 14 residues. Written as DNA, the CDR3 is TGTGCCAGCAGCCCGGGACAGGGCAATCAGCCCCAGCATTTT. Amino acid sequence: CASSPGQGNQPQHF.

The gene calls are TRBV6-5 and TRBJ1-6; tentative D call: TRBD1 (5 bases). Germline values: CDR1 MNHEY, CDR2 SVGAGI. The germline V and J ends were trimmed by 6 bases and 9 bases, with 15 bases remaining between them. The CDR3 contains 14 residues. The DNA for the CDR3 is TGTGCCAGCAGCAGGGTCCAGTCGGCTTCACCCCTCCACTTT. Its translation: CASSRVQSASPLHF.

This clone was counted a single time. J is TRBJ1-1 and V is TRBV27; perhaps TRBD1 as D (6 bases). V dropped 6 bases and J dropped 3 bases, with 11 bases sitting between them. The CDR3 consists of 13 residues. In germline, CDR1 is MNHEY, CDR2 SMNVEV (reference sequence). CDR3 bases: TGTGCCAGCAGCCGACAGGCCCACACTGAAGCTTTCTTT. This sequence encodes CASSRQAHTEAFF.

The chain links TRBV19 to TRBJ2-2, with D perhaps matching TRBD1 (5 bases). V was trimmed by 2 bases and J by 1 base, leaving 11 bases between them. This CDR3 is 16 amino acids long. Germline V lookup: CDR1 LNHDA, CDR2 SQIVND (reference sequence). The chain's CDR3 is CASSIRAGWNTGELFF. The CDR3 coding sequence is TGTGCCAGTAGTATAAGGGCAGGGTGGAACACCGGGGAGCTGTTTTTT. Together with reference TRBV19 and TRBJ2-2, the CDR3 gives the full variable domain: DGGITQSPKYLFRKEGQNVTLSCEQNLNHDAMYWYRQDPGQGLRLIYYSQIVNDFQKGDIAEGYSVSREKKESFPLTVTSAQKNPTAFYLCASSIRAGWNTGELFFGEGSRLTVL.

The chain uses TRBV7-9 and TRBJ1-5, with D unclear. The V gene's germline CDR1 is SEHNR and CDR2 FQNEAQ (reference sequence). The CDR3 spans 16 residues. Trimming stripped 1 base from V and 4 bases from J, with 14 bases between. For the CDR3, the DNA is TGTGCCAGCAGCTTAGACAGCCCCCTTGCTAATCAGCCCCAGCATTTT. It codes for CASSLDSPLANQPQHF.

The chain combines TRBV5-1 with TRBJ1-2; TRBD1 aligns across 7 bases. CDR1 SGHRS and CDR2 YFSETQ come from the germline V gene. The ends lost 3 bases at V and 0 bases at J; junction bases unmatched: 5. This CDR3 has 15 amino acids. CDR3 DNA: TGCGCCAGCAGCTCGCCCGGGACAGCTAACTATGGCTACACCTTC. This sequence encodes CASSSPGTANYGYTF.

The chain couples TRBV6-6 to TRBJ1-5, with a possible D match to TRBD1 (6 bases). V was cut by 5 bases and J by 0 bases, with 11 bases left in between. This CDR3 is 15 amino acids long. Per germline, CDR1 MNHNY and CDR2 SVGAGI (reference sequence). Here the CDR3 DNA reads TGTGCCAGCAGTCTTCGCAGGGGTAGCAATCAGCCCCAGCATTTT. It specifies CASSLRRGSNQPQHF.

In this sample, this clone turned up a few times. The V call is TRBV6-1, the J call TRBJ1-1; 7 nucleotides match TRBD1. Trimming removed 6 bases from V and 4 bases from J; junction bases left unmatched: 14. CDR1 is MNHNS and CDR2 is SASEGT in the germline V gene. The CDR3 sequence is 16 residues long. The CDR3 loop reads CASREMGQRSGTEAFF. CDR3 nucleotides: TGTGCCAGCAGAGAAATGGGACAGCGAAGTGGCACTGAAGCTTTCTTT.

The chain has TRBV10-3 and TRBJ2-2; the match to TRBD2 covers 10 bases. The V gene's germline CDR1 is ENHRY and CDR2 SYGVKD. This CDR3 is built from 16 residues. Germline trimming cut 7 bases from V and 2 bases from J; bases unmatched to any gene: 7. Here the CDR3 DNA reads TGTGCCATCAATAGCGGGGGGCCCTCCAACACCGGGGAGCTGTTTTTT. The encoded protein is CAINSGGPSNTGELFF.

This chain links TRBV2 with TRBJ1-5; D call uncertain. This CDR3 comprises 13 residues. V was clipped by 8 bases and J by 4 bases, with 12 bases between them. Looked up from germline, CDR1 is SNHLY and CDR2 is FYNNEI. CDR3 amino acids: CASAALGNQPQHF. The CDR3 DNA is TGTGCCAGCGCTGCACTAGGGAATCAGCCCCAGCATTTT.

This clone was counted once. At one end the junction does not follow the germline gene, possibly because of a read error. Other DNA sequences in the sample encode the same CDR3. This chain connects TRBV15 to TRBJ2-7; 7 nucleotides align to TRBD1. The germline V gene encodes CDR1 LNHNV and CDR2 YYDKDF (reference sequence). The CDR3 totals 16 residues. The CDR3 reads CATSRTGTAKTYEQYF. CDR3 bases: TGTGCCACCAGCAGAACCGGGACAGCGAAAACCTACGAGCAATACTTC.

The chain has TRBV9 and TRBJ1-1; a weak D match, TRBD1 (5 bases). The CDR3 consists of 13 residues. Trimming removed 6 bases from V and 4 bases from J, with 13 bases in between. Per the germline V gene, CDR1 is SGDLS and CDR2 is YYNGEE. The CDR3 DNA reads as TGTGCCAGCACCGCCGGGAGGGGCACTGAAGCTTTCTTT. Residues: CASTAGRGTEAFF.

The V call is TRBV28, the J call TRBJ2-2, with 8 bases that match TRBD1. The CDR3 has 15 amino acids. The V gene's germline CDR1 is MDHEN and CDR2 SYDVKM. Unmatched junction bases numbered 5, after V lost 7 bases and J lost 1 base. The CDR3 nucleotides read TGTGCCAGCACTCCAGGGACAGGGAACACCGGGGAGCTGTTTTTT. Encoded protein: CASTPGTGNTGELFF.

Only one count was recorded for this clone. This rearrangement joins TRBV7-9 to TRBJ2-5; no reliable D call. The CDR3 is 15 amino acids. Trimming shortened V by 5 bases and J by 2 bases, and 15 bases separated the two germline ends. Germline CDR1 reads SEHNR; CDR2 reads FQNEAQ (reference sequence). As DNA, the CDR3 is TGTGCCAGCAGCCCCAGCGCGTTTCGGCAAGAGACCCAGTACTTC. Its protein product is CASSPSAFRQETQYF.

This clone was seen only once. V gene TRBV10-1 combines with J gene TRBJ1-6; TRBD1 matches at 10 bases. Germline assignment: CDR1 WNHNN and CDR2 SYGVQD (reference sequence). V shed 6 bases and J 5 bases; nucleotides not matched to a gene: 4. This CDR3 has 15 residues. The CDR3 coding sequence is TGCGCCAGCAGCGTCGGGACAGGGGATAATTCACCCCTCCACTTT. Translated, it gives CASSVGTGDNSPLHF.

The CDR3 DNA follows: TGCGCCAGCAGCTCAAATCCTGCGTCCAGGGGAAGTGATGAGCAGTTCTTC. Translating it yields CASSSNPASRGSDEQFF. The chain combines TRBV5-1 with TRBJ2-1; tentative D call: TRBD1 (6 bases). The CDR3 is made up of 17 amino acids. Germline CDR1 and CDR2: SGHRS and YFSETQ. Trimming cost V 3 bases and J 8 bases, with 24 bases left between them. Full variable domain (outside the CDR3, taken from reference TRBV5-1 and TRBJ2-1): KAGVTQTPRYLIKTRGQQVTLSCSPISGHRSVSWYQQTPGQGLQFLFEYFSETQRNKGNFPGRFSGRQFSNSRSEMNVSTLELGDSALYLCASSSNPASRGSDEQFFGPGTRLTVL.

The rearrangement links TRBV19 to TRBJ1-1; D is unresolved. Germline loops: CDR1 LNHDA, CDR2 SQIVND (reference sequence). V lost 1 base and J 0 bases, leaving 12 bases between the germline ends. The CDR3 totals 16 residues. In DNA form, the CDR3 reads TGTGCCAGTAGTATAGGTTCAGGTTCGATGAACACTGAAGCTTTCTTT. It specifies CASSIGSGSMNTEAFF.

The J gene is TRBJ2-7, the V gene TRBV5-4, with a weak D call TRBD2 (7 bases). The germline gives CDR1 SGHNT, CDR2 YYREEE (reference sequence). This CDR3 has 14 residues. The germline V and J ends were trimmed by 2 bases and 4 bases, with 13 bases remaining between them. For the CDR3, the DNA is TGTGCCAGCAGCTTTGGGGGGGCCCCGTACGAGCAGTACGTC. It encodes CASSFGGAPYEQYV.

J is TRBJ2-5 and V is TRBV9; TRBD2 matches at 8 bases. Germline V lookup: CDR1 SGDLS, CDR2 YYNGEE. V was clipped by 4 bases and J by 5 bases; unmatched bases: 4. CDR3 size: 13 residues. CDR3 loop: CASSSGRAETQYF. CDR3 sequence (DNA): TGTGCCAGCAGCTCCGGGAGGGCGGAGACCCAGTACTTC.

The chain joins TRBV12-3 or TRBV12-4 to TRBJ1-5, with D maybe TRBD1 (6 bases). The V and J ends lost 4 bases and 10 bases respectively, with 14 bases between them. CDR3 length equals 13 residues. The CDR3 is CASSSGAFDPQHF. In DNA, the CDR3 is TGTGCCAGCAGTTCAGGGGCTTTTGATCCCCAGCATTTT.

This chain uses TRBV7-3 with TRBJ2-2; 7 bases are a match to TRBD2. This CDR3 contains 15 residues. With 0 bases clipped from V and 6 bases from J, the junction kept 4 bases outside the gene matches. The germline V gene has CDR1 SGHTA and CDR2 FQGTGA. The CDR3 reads CASSLTGGPAGELFF. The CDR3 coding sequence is TGTGCCAGCAGCTTAACGGGAGGGCCTGCCGGGGAGCTGTTTTTT.